The T cell receptor (beta chain) described here comes from a study of T cells in Graves' hyperthyroidism and ophthalmopathy. Note on this clonotype: Since a much larger clone is just one base distant, this may be a read error.

CDR1 and CDR2 from the germline V gene are LGHDT and YNNKEL (reference sequence). CDR3 length: 16 amino acids. Researchers amplified the TCR beta CDR3 regions from RNA transcripts. The study used the HTBI primer set for a first-round RT-PCR of the TCR CDR3. In TCRdb, the multiplex PCR reads were re-called with MiXCR into one record per CDR3 protein. The sample yields fewer than 600,000 distinct CDR3 sequences, around 15% seen once. The sequence derives from a woman in her forties with Graves' hyperthyroidism. The sample consisted of blood. This chain links TRBV3-1 with TRBJ2-7; the match to TRBD2 covers 9 bases. The CDR3 DNA reads TGTGCCAGCAACCAAGGACTAGCGTTTAGCTCCTACGAGCAGTACTTC. Protein: CASNQGLAFSSYEQYF.